These T cell receptor beta chains were read from a single sample in a study of cytomegalovirus exposure and HLA in healthy donors. Generated by immunoSEQ multiplex PCR, the TCRdb table keeps only in-frame clones and is missing some. This sample has a few hundred thousand clones; 92% occur once, and the top ten carry 1.5% to 2%. The sample comprised PBMCs. All receptors come from a girl aged 2 to 10 in good health and CMV-seronegative. The CDR3 runs from the conserved cysteine through the conserved F or W. The order of the fields is D gene, V gene, clone size, J gene, CDR3 protein, CDR3 DNA. D genes are given only for firm matches. Clone size, where shown, is once, few, many, or a class for clones that have expanded.

d_gene: -
v_gene: TRBV2
abundance: -
j_gene: TRBJ2-1
CDR3aa: CASQNRDFYNEQFF
CDR3nt: TGTGCCAGCCAAAACCGGGACTTTTACAATGAGCAGTTCTTC

d_gene: -
v_gene: TRBV27
abundance: -
j_gene: TRBJ1-2
CDR3aa: CASSGTPGDGYTF
CDR3nt: TGTGCCAGCAGTGGCACACCCGGGGATGGCTACACCTTC

d_gene: TRBD1
v_gene: TRBV5-4
abundance: -
j_gene: TRBJ1-1
CDR3aa: CASSSLDRETFEAFF
CDR3nt: TGTGCCAGCAGCTCCCTGGACAGGGAGACTTTTGAAGCTTTCTTT

d_gene: -
v_gene: TRBV2
abundance: -
j_gene: TRBJ2-1
CDR3aa: CASSEGANYNEQFF
CDR3nt: TGTGCCAGCAGTGAAGGGGCTAACTACAATGAGCAGTTCTTC

d_gene: TRBD2
v_gene: TRBV10-3
abundance: -
j_gene: TRBJ2-1
CDR3aa: CAISPISSGSWINEQFF
CDR3nt: TGTGCCATCAGCCCCATTTCAAGCGGGAGTTGGATCAATGAGCAGTTCTTC

d_gene: TRBD1
v_gene: TRBV10-3
abundance: -
j_gene: TRBJ1-5
CDR3aa: CAITLYRTGVSNQPQHF
CDR3nt: TGTGCCATCACCTTATACCGGACAGGGGTTAGCAATCAGCCCCAGCATTTT

d_gene: -
v_gene: TRBV6-1
abundance: -
j_gene: TRBJ2-2
CDR3aa: CASSGRAGLGELFF
CDR3nt: TGTGCCAGCAGTGGGAGGGCCGGCCTCGGGGAGCTGTTTTTT

d_gene: TRBD2
v_gene: TRBV5-4
abundance: -
j_gene: TRBJ2-5
CDR3aa: CASSSGLAGGTEETQYF
CDR3nt: TGTGCCAGCAGTTCCGGACTAGCGGGGGGGACTGAAGAGACCCAGTACTTC

d_gene: -
v_gene: TRBV25-1
abundance: -
j_gene: TRBJ2-7
CDR3aa: CASSPGNSYEQYF
CDR3nt: TGTGCCAGCAGTCCGGGAAATTCCTACGAGCAGTACTTC

d_gene: TRBD1
v_gene: TRBV6-1
abundance: -
j_gene: TRBJ1-1
CDR3aa: CASSWTGTEAFF
CDR3nt: TGTGCCAGCAGTTGGACAGGAACTGAAGCTTTCTTT

d_gene: -
v_gene: TRBV27
abundance: -
j_gene: TRBJ1-2
CDR3aa: CASSSGMSGYTF
CDR3nt: TGTGCCAGCAGTTCCGGGATGAGCGGCTACACCTTC

d_gene: -
v_gene: TRBV11-2
abundance: -
j_gene: TRBJ2-2
CDR3aa: CASSFRRRGRNTGELFF
CDR3nt: TGTGCCAGCAGCTTTCGACGGAGGGGGCGGAACACCGGGGAGCTGTTTTTT

d_gene: TRBD1
v_gene: TRBV9
abundance: -
j_gene: TRBJ1-2
CDR3aa: CASSGYRGENYGYTF
CDR3nt: TGTGCCAGCAGCGGTTACAGGGGGGAAAACTATGGCTACACCTTC

d_gene: TRBD2
v_gene: TRBV13
abundance: -
j_gene: TRBJ2-5
CDR3aa: CASSLGGGPGETQYF
CDR3nt: TGTGCCAGCAGCTTAGGGGGAGGGCCGGGGGAGACCCAGTACTTC

d_gene: -
v_gene: TRBV6-1
abundance: -
j_gene: TRBJ1-6
CDR3aa: CASSEGWRIDYNSPLHF
CDR3nt: TGTGCCAGCAGTGAAGGTTGGAGGATTGACTATAATTCACCCCTCCACTTT

d_gene: TRBD2
v_gene: TRBV4-1
abundance: -
j_gene: TRBJ2-3
CDR3aa: CASSQLSSGDTQYF
CDR3nt: TGCGCCAGCAGCCAACTTTCTAGCGGAGATACGCAGTATTTT

d_gene: -
v_gene: TRBV10-1
abundance: -
j_gene: TRBJ2-2
CDR3aa: CASGPTVNTGELFF
CDR3nt: TGCGCCAGCGGACCGACAGTGAACACCGGGGAGCTGTTTTTT

d_gene: TRBD2
v_gene: TRBV15
abundance: -
j_gene: TRBJ2-2
CDR3aa: CATSRPRGGDTGELFF
CDR3nt: TGTGCCACCAGCAGGCCACGGGGGGGGGACACCGGGGAGCTGTTTTTT

d_gene: -
v_gene: TRBV6-6
abundance: -
j_gene: TRBJ1-6
CDR3aa: CASSSSGADKGSPLHF
CDR3nt: TGTGCCAGCAGTTCGAGTGGGGCTGACAAGGGGTCACCCCTCCACTTT

d_gene: TRBD2
v_gene: TRBV10-3
abundance: -
j_gene: TRBJ2-1
CDR3aa: CAISEGLAGEQFF
CDR3nt: TGTGCCATCAGTGAGGGACTAGCGGGTGAGCAGTTCTTC

d_gene: -
v_gene: TRBV19
abundance: -
j_gene: TRBJ2-1
CDR3aa: CASSSSEGNEQFF
CDR3nt: TGTGCCAGTAGTTCCTCCGAGGGTAATGAGCAGTTCTTC

d_gene: TRBD1
v_gene: TRBV27
abundance: -
j_gene: TRBJ2-7
CDR3aa: CASSFRGQGAVEQYF
CDR3nt: TGTGCCAGCAGTTTTCGGGGACAGGGGGCAGTCGAGCAGTACTTC

d_gene: -
v_gene: TRBV28
abundance: -
j_gene: TRBJ1-5
CDR3aa: CASSLGGGGFQPQHF
CDR3nt: TGTGCCAGCAGTTTAGGAGGTGGGGGGTTTCAGCCCCAGCATTTT

d_gene: TRBD1
v_gene: TRBV19
abundance: -
j_gene: TRBJ2-7
CDR3aa: CASSIGDRGYEQYF
CDR3nt: TGTGCCAGTAGTATAGGGGACAGGGGATACGAGCAGTACTTC

d_gene: TRBD1
v_gene: TRBV6-1
abundance: -
j_gene: TRBJ1-4
CDR3aa: CASSRQGALEKLFF
CDR3nt: TGTGCCAGCAGTCGACAGGGGGCCTTGGAAAAACTGTTTTTT

d_gene: TRBD1
v_gene: TRBV4-1
abundance: few
j_gene: TRBJ1-1
CDR3aa: CASSQGPTGALNTEAFF
CDR3nt: TGCGCCAGCAGCCAAGGGCCTACAGGGGCTCTGAACACTGAAGCTTTCTTT

d_gene: -
v_gene: TRBV5-4
abundance: -
j_gene: TRBJ1-2
CDR3aa: CASSLGQPTSNYGYTF
CDR3nt: TGTGCCAGCAGCTTAGGACAGCCGACATCTAACTATGGCTACACCTTC

d_gene: -
v_gene: TRBV27
abundance: -
j_gene: TRBJ1-2
CDR3aa: CASSLAAGNYGYTF
CDR3nt: TGTGCCAGCAGTTTAGCGGCGGGGAACTATGGCTACACCTTC

d_gene: TRBD2
v_gene: TRBV7-3
abundance: -
j_gene: TRBJ2-7
CDR3aa: CASSPAGGMEQYF
CDR3nt: TGTGCCAGCAGCCCGGCCGGGGGGATGGAGCAGTACTTC